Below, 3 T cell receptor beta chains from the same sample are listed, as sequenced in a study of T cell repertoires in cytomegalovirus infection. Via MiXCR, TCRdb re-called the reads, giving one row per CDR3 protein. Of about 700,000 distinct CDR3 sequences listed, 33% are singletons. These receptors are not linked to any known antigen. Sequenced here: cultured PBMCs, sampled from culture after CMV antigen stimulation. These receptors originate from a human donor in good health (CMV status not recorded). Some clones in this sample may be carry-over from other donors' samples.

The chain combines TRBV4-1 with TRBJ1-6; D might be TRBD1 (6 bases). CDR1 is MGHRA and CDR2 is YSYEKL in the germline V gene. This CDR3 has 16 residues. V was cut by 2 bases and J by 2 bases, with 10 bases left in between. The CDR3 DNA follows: TGCGCCAGCAGCCAACCAGGGGACACCTATAATTCACCCCTCCACTTT. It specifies CASSQPGDTYNSPLHF.

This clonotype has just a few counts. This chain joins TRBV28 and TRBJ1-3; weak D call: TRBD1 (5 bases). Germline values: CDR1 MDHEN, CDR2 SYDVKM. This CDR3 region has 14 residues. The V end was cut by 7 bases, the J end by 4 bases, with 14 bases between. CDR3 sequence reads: CASTIAGTGNTIYF. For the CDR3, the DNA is TGTGCCAGCACGATTGCGGGGACCGGAAACACCATATATTTT.

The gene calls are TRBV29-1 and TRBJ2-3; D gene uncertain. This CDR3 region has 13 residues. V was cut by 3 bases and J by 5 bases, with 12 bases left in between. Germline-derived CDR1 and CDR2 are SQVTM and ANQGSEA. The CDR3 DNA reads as TGCAGCGTTGAGGGAAGGGTCGGAGATACGCAGTATTTT. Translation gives CSVEGRVGDTQYF.